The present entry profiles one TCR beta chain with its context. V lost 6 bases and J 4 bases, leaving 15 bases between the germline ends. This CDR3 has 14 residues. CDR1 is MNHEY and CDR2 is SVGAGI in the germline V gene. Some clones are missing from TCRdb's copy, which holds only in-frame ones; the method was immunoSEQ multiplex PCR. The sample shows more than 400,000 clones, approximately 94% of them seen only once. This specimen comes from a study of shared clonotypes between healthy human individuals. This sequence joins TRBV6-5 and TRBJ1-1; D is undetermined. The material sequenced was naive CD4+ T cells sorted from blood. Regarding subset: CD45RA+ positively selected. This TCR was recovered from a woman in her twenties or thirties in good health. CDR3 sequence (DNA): TGTGCCAGCAGGACAAGGTCTTCGGGCACTGAAGCTTTCTTT. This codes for CASRTRSSGTEAFF.